This T cell receptor beta chain stems from a study of cytomegalovirus exposure and HLA in healthy donors (dated by TCRdb to 2016 to 2017). Background on the whole study: According to a later analysis, one platform produced both the approximately 110 validation repertoires and the approximately 600 repertoires of the first cohort. The study aimed to test whether cataloging public T cell receptors could reveal signatures of past pathogen exposure. In addition to the first cohort of about 650 subjects, a separate validation cohort of 120 different subjects was used. The study combined high-throughput TCR immunosequencing, statistical association of individual TCRs with disease status, and machine learning to predict cytomegalovirus infection status. Findings and caveats that apply to the study as a whole: The validation cohort had no HLA typing available for a later analysis, so co-occurrence within that cohort was assessed over all 120 or so repertoires. While some public TCRs were present in many individuals, most TCR sequences turned up only very rarely across donors. Subsequent analysis determined that TCRs grouped into clusters in the first cohort also showed a tendency toward co-occurrence across the 120 validation repertoires, and 94% of cluster scores exceeded 0. According to the authors, the approach could potentially be generalized to other disease states and immunological phenotypes. In the study, roughly 160 TCR beta chains were listed as associated with cytomegalovirus. The classifier was reported to diagnose cytomegalovirus status with high specificity and sensitivity in both the original and validation cohorts. Three of the identified cytomegalovirus-associated TCR beta chains were confirmed in vitro to be specific for cytomegalovirus antigens.

Receptors were amplified or captured by the immunoSEQ multiplex PCR assay. Concerning the study's data processing: A statistical classification framework was built to diagnose cytomegalovirus status from the catalog of TCR beta chain sequences. In its TCRdb copy, this immuneACCESS table keeps in-frame sequences only and misses some clones. Where compared with another copy, unresolved V genes explain less than half of these, and the others have no known cause. V and J calls and clone size come straight from that table; D and trimming were deduced from the DNA. This sample comprises about 360,000 clones, approximately 90% of them detected only once. The leading ten clones occupy roughly 0.8% of the sample. The CDR3, cysteine through phenylalanine, is 16 amino acids long. The sequence is cut down to CDR3 DNA, 48 bases in frame from base 1. CDR1 is given as MGHRA and CDR2 as YSYEKL, both from the germline V gene. The germline V end is reduced by 1 base and the J end by 6 bases; junction bases left unmatched: 6.

Worth noting for this clone: Its antigen specificity is not known. It has no much larger one-base neighbor in the sample; base qualities were not kept.

The donors belonged to the validation cohort of over a hundred subjects, which was separate from the roughly 670-subject first cohort. This chain is built from TRBV4-1 and TRBJ2-1; TRBD2 matches 10 bases in the middle. The sequenced sample consisted of PBMCs. The clonotype originates from a woman aged 18-35 years in good health and CMV-seronegative. The CDR3 reads as follows: CASSQAVQREGNEQFF. The sequenced DNA is TGCGCCAGCAGCCAAGCAGTACAGCGGGAGGGCAATGAGCAGTTCTTC.